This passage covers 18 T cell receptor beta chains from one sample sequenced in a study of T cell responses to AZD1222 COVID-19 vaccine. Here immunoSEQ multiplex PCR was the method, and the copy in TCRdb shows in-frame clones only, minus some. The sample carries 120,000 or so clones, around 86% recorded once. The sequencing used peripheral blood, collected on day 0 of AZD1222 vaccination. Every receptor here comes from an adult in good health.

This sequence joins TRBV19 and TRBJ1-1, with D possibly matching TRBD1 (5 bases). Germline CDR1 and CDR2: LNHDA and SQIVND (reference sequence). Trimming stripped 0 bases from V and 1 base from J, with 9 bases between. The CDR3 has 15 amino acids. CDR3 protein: CASSIDKGTNTEAFF. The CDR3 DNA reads TGTGCCAGTAGTATAGATAAGGGGACGAACACTGAAGCTTTCTTT. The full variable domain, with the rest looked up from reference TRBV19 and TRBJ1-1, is DGGITQSPKYLFRKEGQNVTLSCEQNLNHDAMYWYRQDPGQGLRLIYYSQIVNDFQKGDIAEGYSVSREKKESFPLTVTSAQKNPTAFYLCASSIDKGTNTEAFFGQGTRLTVV.

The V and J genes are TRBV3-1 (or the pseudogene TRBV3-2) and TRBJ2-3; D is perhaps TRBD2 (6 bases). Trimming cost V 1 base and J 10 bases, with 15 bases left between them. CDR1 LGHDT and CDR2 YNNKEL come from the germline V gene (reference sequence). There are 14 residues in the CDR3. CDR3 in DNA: TGTGCCAGCAGCCAAGGGATTCCGGGACTCTCGCAGTATTTT. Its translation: CASSQGIPGLSQYF.

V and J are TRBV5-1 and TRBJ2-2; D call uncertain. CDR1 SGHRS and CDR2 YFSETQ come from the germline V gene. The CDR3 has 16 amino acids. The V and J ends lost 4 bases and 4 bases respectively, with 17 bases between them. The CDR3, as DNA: TGCGCCAGCAGCCCCAGCCCCACTTCGACCACCGGGGAGCTGTTTTTT. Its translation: CASSPSPTSTTGELFF.

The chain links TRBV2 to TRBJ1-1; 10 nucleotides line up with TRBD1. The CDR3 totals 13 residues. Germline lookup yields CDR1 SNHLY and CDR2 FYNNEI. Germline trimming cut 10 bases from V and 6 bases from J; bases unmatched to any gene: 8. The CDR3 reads CATLGTGVPEAFF. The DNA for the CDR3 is TGTGCCACCCTCGGGACAGGGGTGCCTGAAGCTTTCTTT. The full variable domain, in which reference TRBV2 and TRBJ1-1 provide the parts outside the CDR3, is EPEVTQTPSHQVTQMGQEVILRCVPISNHLYFYWYRQILGQKVEFLVSFYNNEISEKSEIFDDQFSVERPDGSNFTLKIRSTKLEDSAMYFCATLGTGVPEAFFGQGTRLTVV.

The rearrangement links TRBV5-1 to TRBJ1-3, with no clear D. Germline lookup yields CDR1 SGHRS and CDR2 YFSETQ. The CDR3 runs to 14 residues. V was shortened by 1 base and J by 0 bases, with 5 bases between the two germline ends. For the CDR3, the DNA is TGCGCCAGCAGCTTGACGGGCTCTGGAAACACCATATATTTT. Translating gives CASSLTGSGNTIYF.

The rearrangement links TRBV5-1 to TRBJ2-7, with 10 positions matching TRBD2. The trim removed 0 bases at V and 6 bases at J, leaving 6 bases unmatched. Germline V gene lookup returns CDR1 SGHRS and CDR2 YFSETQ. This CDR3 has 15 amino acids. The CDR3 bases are TGCGCCAGCAGCTTGGAAATAGCGGGGGGCGGCGAGCAGTACTTC. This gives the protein CASSLEIAGGGEQYF.

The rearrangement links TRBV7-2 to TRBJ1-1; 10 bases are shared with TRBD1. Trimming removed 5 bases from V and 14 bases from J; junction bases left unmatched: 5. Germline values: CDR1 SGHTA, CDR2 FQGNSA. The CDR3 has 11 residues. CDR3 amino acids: CASSPGTGEFF. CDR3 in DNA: TGTGCCAGCAGCCCCGGGACAGGGGAATTCTTT.

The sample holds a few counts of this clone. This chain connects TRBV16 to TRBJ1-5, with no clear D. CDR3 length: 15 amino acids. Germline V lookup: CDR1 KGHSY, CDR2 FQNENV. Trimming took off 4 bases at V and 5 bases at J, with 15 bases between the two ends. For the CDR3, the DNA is TGTGCCAGCAGCCGGGCGGAGGGAGGCCATCAGCCCCAGCATTTT. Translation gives CASSRAEGGHQPQHF.

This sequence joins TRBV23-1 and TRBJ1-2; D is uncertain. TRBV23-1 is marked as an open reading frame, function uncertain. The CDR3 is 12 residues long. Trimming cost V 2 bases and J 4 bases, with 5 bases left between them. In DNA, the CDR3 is TGCGCCAGCAGTCAACAAAGCTATGGCTACACCTTC. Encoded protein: CASSQQSYGYTF.

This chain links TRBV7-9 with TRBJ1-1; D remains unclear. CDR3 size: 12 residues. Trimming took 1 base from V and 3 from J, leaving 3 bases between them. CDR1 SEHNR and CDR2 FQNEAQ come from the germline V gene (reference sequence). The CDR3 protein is CASSLGYTEAFF. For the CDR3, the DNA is TGTGCCAGCAGCTTAGGGTACACTGAAGCTTTCTTT.

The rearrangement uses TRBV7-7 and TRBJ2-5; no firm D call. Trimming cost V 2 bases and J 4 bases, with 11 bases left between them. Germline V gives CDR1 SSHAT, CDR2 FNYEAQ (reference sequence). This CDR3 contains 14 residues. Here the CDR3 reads CASSLRLDVETQYF. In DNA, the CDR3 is TGTGCCAGCAGCTTAAGGCTGGACGTAGAGACCCAGTACTTC.

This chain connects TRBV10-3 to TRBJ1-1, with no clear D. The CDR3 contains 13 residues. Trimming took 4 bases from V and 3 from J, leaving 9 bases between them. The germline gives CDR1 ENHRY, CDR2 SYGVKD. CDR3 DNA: TGTGCCATCAGTGGTTTGAGGTACACTGAAGCTTTCTTT. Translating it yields CAISGLRYTEAFF.

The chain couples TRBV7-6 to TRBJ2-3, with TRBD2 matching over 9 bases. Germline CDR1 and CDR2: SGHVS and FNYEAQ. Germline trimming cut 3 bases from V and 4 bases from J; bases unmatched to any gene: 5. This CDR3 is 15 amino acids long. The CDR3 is CASSLAGGPSDTQYF. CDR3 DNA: TGTGCCAGCAGCTTGGCGGGAGGGCCCTCAGATACGCAGTATTTT.

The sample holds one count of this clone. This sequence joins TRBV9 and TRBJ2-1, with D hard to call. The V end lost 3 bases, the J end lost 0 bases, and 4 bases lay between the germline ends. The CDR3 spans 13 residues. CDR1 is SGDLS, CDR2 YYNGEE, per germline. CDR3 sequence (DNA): TGTGCCAGCAGCGCTTCCTCCTACAATGAGCAGTTCTTC. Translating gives CASSASSYNEQFF. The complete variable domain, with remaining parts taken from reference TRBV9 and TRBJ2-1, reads DSGVTQTPKHLITATGQRVTLRCSPRSGDLSVYWYQQSLDQGLQFLIQYYNGEERAKGNILERFSAQQFPDLHSELNLSSLELGDSALYFCASSASSYNEQFFGPGTRLTVL.

In nucleotides, the CDR3 is TGTGCCAGCAGTCACCCCCAGGCGGGAGGCCTGGTCTACGAGCAGTACTTC. Translated, it gives CASSHPQAGGLVYEQYF. The chain is built from TRBV28 and TRBJ2-7, with 8 bases matching TRBD2. Germline V gives CDR1 MDHEN, CDR2 SYDVKM. With 5 bases clipped from V and 3 bases from J, the junction kept 15 bases outside the gene matches. The CDR3 consists of 17 residues.

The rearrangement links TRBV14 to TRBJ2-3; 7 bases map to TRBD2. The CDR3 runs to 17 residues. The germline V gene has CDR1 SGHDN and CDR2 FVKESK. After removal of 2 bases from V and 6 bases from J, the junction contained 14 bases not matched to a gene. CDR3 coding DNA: TGTGCCAGCAGCCAATTTGGCGGGAGCTATGGATGGGATACGCAGTATTTT. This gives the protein CASSQFGGSYGWDTQYF. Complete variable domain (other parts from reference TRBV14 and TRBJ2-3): EAGVTQFPSHSVIEKGQTVTLRCDPISGHDNLYWYRRVMGKEIKFLLHFVKESKQDESGMPNNRFLAERTGGTYSTLKVQPAELEDSGVYFCASSQFGGSYGWDTQYFGPGTRLTVL.

CDR3 sequence reads: CASSAKYQETQYF. DNA for the CDR3: TGTGCCAGCAGCGCCAAGTACCAAGAGACCCAGTACTTC. V gene TRBV7-2 combines with J gene TRBJ2-5; D call uncertain. V lost 5 bases to trimming and J lost 0 bases, with 7 bases between them. This CDR3 region has 13 residues. Germline V gene sequence: CDR1 SGHTA, CDR2 FQGNSA.

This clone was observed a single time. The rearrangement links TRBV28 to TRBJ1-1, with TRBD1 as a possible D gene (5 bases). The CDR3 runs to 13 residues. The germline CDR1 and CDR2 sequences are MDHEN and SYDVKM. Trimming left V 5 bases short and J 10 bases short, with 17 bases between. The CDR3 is CASSPPGGEVAFF. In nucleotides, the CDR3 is TGTGCCAGCAGTCCCCCTGGGGGGGAAGTAGCTTTCTTT.